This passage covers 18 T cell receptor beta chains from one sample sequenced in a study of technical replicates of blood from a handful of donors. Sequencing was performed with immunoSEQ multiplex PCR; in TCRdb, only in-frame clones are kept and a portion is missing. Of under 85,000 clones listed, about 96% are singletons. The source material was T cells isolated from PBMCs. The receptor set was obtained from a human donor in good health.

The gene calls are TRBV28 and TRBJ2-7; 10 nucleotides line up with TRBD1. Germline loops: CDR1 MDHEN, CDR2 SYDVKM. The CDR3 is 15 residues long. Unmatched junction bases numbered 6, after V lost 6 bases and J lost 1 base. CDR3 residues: CASRPTGGASYEQYF. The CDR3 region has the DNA TGTGCCAGCAGACCGACAGGGGGCGCTTCCTACGAGCAGTACTTC.

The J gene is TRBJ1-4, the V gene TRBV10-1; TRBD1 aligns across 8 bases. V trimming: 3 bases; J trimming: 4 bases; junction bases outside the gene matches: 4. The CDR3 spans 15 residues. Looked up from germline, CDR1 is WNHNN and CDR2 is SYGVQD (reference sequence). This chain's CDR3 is CASSDKGQGNEKLFF. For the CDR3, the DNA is TGCGCCAGCAGTGATAAAGGACAGGGTAATGAAAAACTGTTTTTT.

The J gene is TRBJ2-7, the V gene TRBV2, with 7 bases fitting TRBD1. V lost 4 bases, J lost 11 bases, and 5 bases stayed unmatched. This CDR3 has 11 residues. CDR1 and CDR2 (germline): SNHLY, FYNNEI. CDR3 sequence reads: CASSVYGTEYF. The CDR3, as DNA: TGTGCCAGCAGTGTGTATGGGACAGAGTACTTC. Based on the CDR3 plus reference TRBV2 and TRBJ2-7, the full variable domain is EPEVTQTPSHQVTQMGQEVILRCVPISNHLYFYWYRQILGQKVEFLVSFYNNEISEKSEIFDDQFSVERPDGSNFTLKIRSTKLEDSAMYFCASSVYGTEYFGPGTRLTVT.

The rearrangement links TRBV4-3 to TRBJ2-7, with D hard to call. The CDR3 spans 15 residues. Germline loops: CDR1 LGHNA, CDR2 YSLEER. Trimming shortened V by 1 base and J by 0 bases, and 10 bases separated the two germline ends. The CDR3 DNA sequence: TGCGCCAGCAGCCAAGGGCTCGGCGGCTCCTACGAGCAGTACTTC. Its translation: CASSQGLGGSYEQYF.

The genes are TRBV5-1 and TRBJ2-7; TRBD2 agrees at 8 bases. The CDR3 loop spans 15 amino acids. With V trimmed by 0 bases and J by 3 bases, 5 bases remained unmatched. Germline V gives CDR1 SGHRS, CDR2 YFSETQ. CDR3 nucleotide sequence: TGCGCCAGCAGCTTGGATACTAGCGGCTACTACGAGCAGTACTTC. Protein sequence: CASSLDTSGYYEQYF.

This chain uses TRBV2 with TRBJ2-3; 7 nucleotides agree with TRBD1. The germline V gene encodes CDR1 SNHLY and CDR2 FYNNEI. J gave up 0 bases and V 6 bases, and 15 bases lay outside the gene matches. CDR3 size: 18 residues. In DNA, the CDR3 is TGTGCCAGCAGCCTCCGGGACAGCGACCTAATTAGCACAGATACGCAGTATTTT. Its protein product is CASSLRDSDLISTDTQYF.

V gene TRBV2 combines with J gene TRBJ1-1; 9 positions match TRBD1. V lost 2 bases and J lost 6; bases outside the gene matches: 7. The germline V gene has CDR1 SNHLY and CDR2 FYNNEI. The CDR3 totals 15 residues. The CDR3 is CASSESRDRAPEAFF. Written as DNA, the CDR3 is TGTGCCAGCAGTGAATCCCGGGACAGGGCCCCTGAAGCTTTCTTT.

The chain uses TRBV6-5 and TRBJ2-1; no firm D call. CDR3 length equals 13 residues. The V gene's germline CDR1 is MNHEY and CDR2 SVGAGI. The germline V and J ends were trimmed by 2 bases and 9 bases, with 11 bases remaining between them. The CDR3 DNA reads TGTGCCAGCAGTTACGCTTTGGCAGTTGAGCAGTTCTTC. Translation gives CASSYALAVEQFF.

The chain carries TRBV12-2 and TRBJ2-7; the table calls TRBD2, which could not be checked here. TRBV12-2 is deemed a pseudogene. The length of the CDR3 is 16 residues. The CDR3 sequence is CASRFPTSGGDYEQYF. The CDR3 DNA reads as TGTGCAAGTCGCTTCCCGACTAGCGGGGGGGACTACGAGCAGTACTTC.

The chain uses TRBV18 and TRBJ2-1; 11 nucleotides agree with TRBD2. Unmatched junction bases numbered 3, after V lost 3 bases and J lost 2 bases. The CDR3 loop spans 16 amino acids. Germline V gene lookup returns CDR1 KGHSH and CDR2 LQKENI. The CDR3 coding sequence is TGTGCCAGCTCACCGACTAGCGGGGACCCCTACAATGAGCAGTTCTTC. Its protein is CASSPTSGDPYNEQFF.

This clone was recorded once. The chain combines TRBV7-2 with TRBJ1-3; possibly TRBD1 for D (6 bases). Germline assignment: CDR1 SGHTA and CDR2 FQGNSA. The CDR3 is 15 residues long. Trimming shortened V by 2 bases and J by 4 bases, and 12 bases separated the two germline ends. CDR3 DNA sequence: TGTGCCAGCAGCTTACTCCAGGGGAGAGGAAACACCATATATTTT. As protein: CASSLLQGRGNTIYF.

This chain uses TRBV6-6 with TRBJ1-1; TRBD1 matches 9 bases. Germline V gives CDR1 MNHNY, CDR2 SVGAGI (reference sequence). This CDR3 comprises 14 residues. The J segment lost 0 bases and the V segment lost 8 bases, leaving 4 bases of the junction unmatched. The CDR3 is CASRRQGVNTEAFF. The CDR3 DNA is TGTGCCAGCCGAAGACAGGGGGTGAACACTGAAGCTTTCTTT.

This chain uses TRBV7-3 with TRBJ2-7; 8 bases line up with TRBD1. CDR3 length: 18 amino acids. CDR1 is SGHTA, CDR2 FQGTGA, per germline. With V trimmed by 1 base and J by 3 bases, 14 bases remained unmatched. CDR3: CASSLIGQGAQINYEQYF. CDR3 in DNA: TGTGCCAGCAGCTTAATAGGGCAGGGGGCGCAGATTAACTACGAGCAGTACTTC.

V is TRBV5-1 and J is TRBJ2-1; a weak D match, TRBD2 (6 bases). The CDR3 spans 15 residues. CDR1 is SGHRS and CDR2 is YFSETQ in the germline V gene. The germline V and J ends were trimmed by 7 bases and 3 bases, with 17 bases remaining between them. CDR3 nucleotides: TGCGCCAGCCATGAATCCGGGGGAGTCTACAATGAGCAGTTCTTC. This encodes CASHESGGVYNEQFF.

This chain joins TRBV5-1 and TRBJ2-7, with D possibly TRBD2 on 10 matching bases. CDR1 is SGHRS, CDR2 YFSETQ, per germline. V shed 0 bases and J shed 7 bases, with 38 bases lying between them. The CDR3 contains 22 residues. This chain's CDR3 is CASSLAGQGMRLAGDLSGEQYF. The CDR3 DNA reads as TGCGCCAGCAGCTTGGCAGGACAGGGGATGCGGCTAGCGGGAGACCTTTCGGGGGAGCAGTACTTC.

CDR3 amino acids: CASSSGGWNTEAFF. The DNA for the CDR3 is TGTGCCAGCAGTTCAGGGGGCTGGAACACTGAAGCTTTCTTT. The chain has TRBV6-1 and TRBJ1-1, with 8 bases fitting TRBD1. CDR1 is MNHNS, CDR2 SASEGT, per germline. J was trimmed by 1 base and V by 5 bases; bases with no gene match: 3. This CDR3 is 14 amino acids long.

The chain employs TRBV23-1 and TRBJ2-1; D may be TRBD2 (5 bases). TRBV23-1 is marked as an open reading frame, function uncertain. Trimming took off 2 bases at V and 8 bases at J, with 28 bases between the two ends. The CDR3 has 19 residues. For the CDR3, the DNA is TGCGCCAGCAGTCAACCGAGAGGGAAGCGAGCGGCCGCGTGTCATGAGCAGTTCTTC. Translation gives CASSQPRGKRAAACHEQFF.

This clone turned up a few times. CDR3 sequence: CASGTWENTEAFF. The CDR3 DNA reads TGTGCCAGCGGGACTTGGGAGAACACTGAAGCTTTCTTT. V gene TRBV25-1 combines with J gene TRBJ1-1; D is possibly TRBD1 (5 bases). V dropped 8 bases and J dropped 1 base, with 11 bases sitting between them. Germline-derived CDR1 and CDR2 are MGHDK and SYGVNS. The CDR3 length is 13 residues.